There are a few counts of the clone carrying this TCR beta chain. Its antigen is currently unknown. In germline, CDR1 is SQVTM, CDR2 ANQGSEA. Losses at the gene ends were 4 bases for V and 5 bases for J; bases not matched to a gene: 10. This CDR3 is 14 amino acids long. The data were obtained in a study of blood T cells in healthy people across ages. Study-level background: Researchers report that template switching captured about one barcoded beta molecule per two T cells. General study results and limits: Observed TCR beta diversity per million T cells went down as age went up. This fall followed a roughly linear course with age.

Using a J-beta primer mix together with a sample-barcoded 5' primer, a second PCR was run for roughly 6 to 11 cycles. Researchers report that a template-switch adaptor with 12 random nucleotides tagged each cDNA molecule. TCRdb re-called the 5' RACE reads with MiXCR, one entry per CDR3 protein. Seen here are some 1.8 million distinct CDR3 sequences, roughly 43% observed once, and the top ten hold roughly 23%. Isolated PBMCs totaled at least 7 million in each sample. The rearrangement joins TRBV29-1 to TRBJ2-5, with TRBD2 matching 7 bases. The clonotype comes from a human donor in good health. Source material: blood. For the CDR3, the DNA is TGCAGCGTTGTCCTGCTGGGGGAGGGGGAGACCCAGTACTTC. This translates into CSVVLLGEGETQYF.